This record concerns one T cell receptor (beta chain) sequence. The sample belongs to a study of T cells in narcolepsy. Germline assignment: CDR1 SGHNT and CDR2 YENEEA. The CDR3 spans 16 residues. Only in-frame clones appear in the TCRdb table, and some are missing; sequencing was by immunoSEQ multiplex PCR. The sample carries approximately 28,000 clones, about 80% recorded once. The source is a human donor with narcolepsy. Sequencing was carried out using CD45RA- memory CD4+ T cells from PBMCs. J is TRBJ2-5 and V is TRBV11-3, with 12 positions matching TRBD2. The end of the DNA is better explained by TRBJ2-7, so the J call may be wrong. The DNA for the CDR3 is TGTGCCAGCAGCTTGGATCTAGCGGGAGGGGCGCACGAGCAGTACTTC. Its protein is CASSLDLAGGAHEQYF.